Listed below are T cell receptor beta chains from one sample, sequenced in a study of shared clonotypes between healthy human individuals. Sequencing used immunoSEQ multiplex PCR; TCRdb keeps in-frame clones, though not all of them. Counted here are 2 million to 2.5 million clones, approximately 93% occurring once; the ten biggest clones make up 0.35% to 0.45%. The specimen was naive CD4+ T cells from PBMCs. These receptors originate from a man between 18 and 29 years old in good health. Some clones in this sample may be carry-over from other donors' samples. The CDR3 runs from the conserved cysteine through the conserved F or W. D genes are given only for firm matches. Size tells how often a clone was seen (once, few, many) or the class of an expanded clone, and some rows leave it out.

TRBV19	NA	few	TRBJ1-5	TGTGCCAGTAGCCCGGGGGGGATTGCGAAGCCCCAGCATTTT	CASSPGGIAKPQHF
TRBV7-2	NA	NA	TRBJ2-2	TGTGCCAGCAGCTTAACGGGCCCGGCCGGGGAGCTGTTTTTT	CASSLTGPAGELFF
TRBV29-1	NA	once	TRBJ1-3	TGCAGCGTTGAAGATGAAAGGCTAGGGGGAAACACCATATATTTT	CSVEDERLGGNTIYF
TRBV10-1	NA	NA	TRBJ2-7	TGCGCCAGCGAATACCGTTGTAGCTCCTACGAGCAGTACTTC	CASEYRCSSYEQYF
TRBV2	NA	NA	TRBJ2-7	TGTGCCAGCAGTGCCGGAGTAGGGCGGGCTTACGAGCAGTACTTC	CASSAGVGRAYEQYF
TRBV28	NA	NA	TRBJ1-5	TGTGCCAGCAGGAGGGGGTATAGCAATCAGCCCCAGCATTTT	CASRRGYSNQPQHF
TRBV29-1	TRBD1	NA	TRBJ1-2	TGCAGCGTTCCCACAGGGGGCAGTAACTATGGCTACACCTTC	CSVPTGGSNYGYTF
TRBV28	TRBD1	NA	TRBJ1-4	TGTGCCAGCAGTTCCCTCGGGACAGGGAAAAATGAAAAACTGTTTTTT	CASSSLGTGKNEKLFF
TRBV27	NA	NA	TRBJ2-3	TGTGCCAGCAGACCCGGGCCTCTTCGGGCCTCTCCATCTAGCACAGATACGCAGTATTTT	CASRPGPLRASPSSTDTQYF
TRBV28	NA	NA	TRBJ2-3	TGTGCCAGCAGTTTAGCTGGGACGGCTAGCACAGATACGCAGTATTTT	CASSLAGTASTDTQYF
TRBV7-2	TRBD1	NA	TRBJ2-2	TGTGCCAGCAGCTTAAGGGACAGGGGTAACACCGGGGAGCTGTTTTTT	CASSLRDRGNTGELFF
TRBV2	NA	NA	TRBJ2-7	TGTGCCACCCACACAGGGCACGAGCAGTACTTC	CATHTGHEQYF
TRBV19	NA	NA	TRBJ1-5	TGTGCCAGTAACCCAATGGTAGGACCCCAGCATTTT	CASNPMVGPQHF
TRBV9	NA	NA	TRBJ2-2	TGTGCCAGCACCGACCAGGGGGGCACCGGGGAGCTGTTTTTT	CASTDQGGTGELFF
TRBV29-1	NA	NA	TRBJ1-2	TGCAGCGTTGGATATGGCTACACCTTC	CSVGYGYTF
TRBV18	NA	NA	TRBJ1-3	TGTGCCAGCTCACCAACCGTTGGGAGTGTCGGAAACACCATATATTTT	CASSPTVGSVGNTIYF
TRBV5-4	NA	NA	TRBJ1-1	TGTGCCAGCAGCTTACAGACAGCGAACACTGAAGCTTTCTTT	CASSLQTANTEAFF
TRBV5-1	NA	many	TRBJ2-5	TGCGCCAGCAGCTTGGCCCAAGAGACCCAGTACTTC	CASSLAQETQYF
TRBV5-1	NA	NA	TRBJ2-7	TGCGCCAGCAGCTTGGCCGCAGTCTACGAGCAGTACTTC	CASSLAAVYEQYF
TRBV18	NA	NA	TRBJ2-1	TGTGCCAGCTCACCACGGGAGTCTTCCAGGGCCCCCCTCTTC	CASSPRESSRAPLF
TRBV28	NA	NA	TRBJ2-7	TGTGCCAGCACCGCGGCATACGAGCAGTACTTC	CASTAAYEQYF
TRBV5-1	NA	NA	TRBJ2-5	TGCGCCAGCAGTTCACCAGCCTCGTCCTTGACAGAGACCCAGTACTTC	CASSSPASSLTETQYF
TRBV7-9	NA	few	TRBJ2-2	TGTGCCAGCAGCTTTGGACAGACCTTGAACACCGGGGAGCTGTTTTTT	CASSFGQTLNTGELFF
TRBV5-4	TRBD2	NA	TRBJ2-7	TGTGCCAGCAGCTCGGAACGGTCTAGCGGGAGGGCGTACGAGCAGTACTTC	CASSSERSSGRAYEQYF
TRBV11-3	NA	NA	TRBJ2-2	TGTGCCAGCAGCGGAGTATCCGGCTCCGGGGAGCTGTTTTTT	CASSGVSGSGELFF
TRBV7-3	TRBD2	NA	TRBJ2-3	TGTGCCAGCAGGCATACTAGCGGGGATACAGATACGCAGTATTTT	CASRHTSGDTDTQYF
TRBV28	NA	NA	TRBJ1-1	TGTGCCAGCAGCTTGGGAGGGAGCCAATCTGAAGCTTTCTTT	CASSLGGSQSEAFF
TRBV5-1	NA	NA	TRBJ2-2	TGCGCCAGCAGCTTGAGGTCCAGCGGCACAAGCGCCGGGGAGCTGTTTTTT	CASSLRSSGTSAGELFF
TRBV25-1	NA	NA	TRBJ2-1	TGTGCCAGCAGTGGCGGGACACACTACAATGAGCAGTTCTTC	CASSGGTHYNEQFF
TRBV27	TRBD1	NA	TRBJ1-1	TGTGCCAGCAGGTGGCAGGGGGCAGGGACTGAAGCTTTCTTT	CASRWQGAGTEAFF
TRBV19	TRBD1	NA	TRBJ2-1	TGTGCCAGTAGTATCGACAGGGCCCCTTCCGACAATGAGCAGTTCTTC	CASSIDRAPSDNEQFF
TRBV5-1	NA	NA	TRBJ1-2	TGCGCCAGCAGCTTGGTAGTTTTGGGGGGCTATGGCTACACCTTC	CASSLVVLGGYGYTF
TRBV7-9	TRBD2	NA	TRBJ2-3	TGTGCCAGCAGCGCGGACCAGCGGGGAGGAACAGATACGCAGTATTTT	CASSADQRGGTDTQYF
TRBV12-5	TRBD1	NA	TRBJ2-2	TGTGCTAGTGGGGGAACAGGGGGCACCGGGGAGCTGTTTTTT	CASGGTGGTGELFF
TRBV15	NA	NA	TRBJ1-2	TGTGCCACCAGCAGGGGCGGATGGGGCTACACCTTC	CATSRGGWGYTF
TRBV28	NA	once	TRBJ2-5	TGTGCCAGCAGTTTGGAGCGTGAGACCCAGTACTTC	CASSLERETQYF
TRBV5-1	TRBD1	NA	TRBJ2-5	TGCGCCAGCAGCACCTTCGGGACAGAAGAGACCCAGTACTTC	CASSTFGTEETQYF
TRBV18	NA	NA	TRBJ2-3	TGTGCCAGCTCACCAAACACTAGGGCGGATACGCAGTATTTT	CASSPNTRADTQYF
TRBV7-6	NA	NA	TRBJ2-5	TGTGCCAGCAGCTTAGCGGGACGGGAGACCCAGTACTTC	CASSLAGRETQYF
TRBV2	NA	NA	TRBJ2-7	TGTGCCAGCAGTGAATTGGGCCTGGGCGAGCAGTACTTC	CASSELGLGEQYF
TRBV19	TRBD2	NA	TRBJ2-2	TGTGCCAGTAGGCTAGCGGGAACCACCGGGGAGCTGTTTTTT	CASRLAGTTGELFF
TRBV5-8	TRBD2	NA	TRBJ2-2	TGTGCCAGCAGCTTGGGCCAAGGGAGGGCCGGGGAGCTGTTTTTT	CASSLGQGRAGELFF
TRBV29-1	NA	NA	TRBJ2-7	TGCAGCGTTGAAGCCCAGGGGACGCCCTACGAGCAGTACTTC	CSVEAQGTPYEQYF
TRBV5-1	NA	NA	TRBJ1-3	TGCGCCAGCAGCTGGAAACAGGGTTCCTCTGGAAACACCATATATTTT	CASSWKQGSSGNTIYF
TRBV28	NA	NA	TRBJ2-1	TGTGCCAGCAGTTTCGGATGGTCCTCAAATGAGCAGTTCTTC	CASSFGWSSNEQFF
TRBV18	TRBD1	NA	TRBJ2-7	TGTGCCAGCTCAACTTCGACAGGGAGTGAGCAGTACTTC	CASSTSTGSEQYF
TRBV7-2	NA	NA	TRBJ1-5	TGTGCCAGCAGCTTTCGTACGTGGGCTCAGCCCCAGCATTTT	CASSFRTWAQPQHF
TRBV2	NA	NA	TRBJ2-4	TGTGCCAGCAGCTTACAGGGAGGCATTCAGTACTTC	CASSLQGGIQYF